Shown below are 9 T cell receptor beta chains from a single sample sequenced in a study of patients and donors after allogeneic stem cell transplantation. One entry per CDR3 protein, called by TCRdb with MiXCR from the RT-PCR reads. The data contain 150,000 to 200,000 distinct CDR3 sequences, approximately 30% of them singletons. Sequencing was done on a sample of blood, either unsorted or a sorted T cell fraction (not recorded which). The receptors shown here come from a human donor who was either an allogeneic HSCT recipient or a stem cell or donor lymphocyte infusion donor (not recorded which). It is not recorded whose cells these are; they may come from a transplant donor.

This chain joins TRBV20-1 and TRBJ1-5; 8 positions agree with TRBD1. This CDR3 comprises 13 residues. The J segment lost 4 bases and the V segment lost 5 bases, leaving 4 bases of the junction unmatched. Germline values: CDR1 DFQATT, CDR2 SNEGSKA (reference sequence). The CDR3 DNA reads TGCAGTGCTCACAGGGGGGGGAATCAGCCCCAGCATTTT. Its translation: CSAHRGGNQPQHF.

CDR3 sequence reads: CASSFGTSSYNEQFF. The CDR3 region has the DNA TGTGCCAGCAGCTTTGGGACTAGTTCCTACAATGAGCAGTTCTTC. The gene calls are TRBV11-2 and TRBJ2-1; 8 nucleotides agree with TRBD2. The length of the CDR3 is 15 residues. V was clipped by 3 bases and J by 1 base; unmatched bases: 2. Germline assignment: CDR1 SGHAT and CDR2 FQNNGV.

The chain joins TRBV7-2 to TRBJ1-6; tentative D call: TRBD1 (6 bases). Trimming pared 4 bases from V and 7 bases from J, leaving 14 bases between. Germline V gene data show CDR1 as SGHTA and CDR2 as FQGNSA. The CDR3 extends over 15 amino acids. CDR3 region: CASSYPTGLNSPLHF. The DNA for the CDR3 is TGTGCCAGCAGCTACCCGACAGGTTTAAATTCACCCCTCCACTTT.

CDR3 protein: CASSLDRDTEAFF. The CDR3 bases are TGTGCCAGCAGCTTGGACAGGGATACTGAAGCTTTCTTT. The V gene is TRBV7-9, the J gene TRBJ1-1; 8 positions match TRBD1. CDR3 length: 13 amino acids. From germline, CDR1 is SEHNR and CDR2 FQNEAQ (reference sequence). V trimming: 3 bases; J trimming: 5 bases; junction bases outside the gene matches: 2.

The V gene is TRBV7-2, the J gene TRBJ1-5; D is unresolved. This CDR3 region has 14 residues. Trimming stripped 1 base from V and 7 bases from J, with 11 bases between. CDR1 is SGHTA, CDR2 FQGNSA, per germline. CDR3 in DNA: TGTGCCAGCAGCTTAGATTATAGAGGACAGCCCCAGCATTTT. Encoded protein: CASSLDYRGQPQHF.

V gene TRBV6-6 combines with J gene TRBJ2-1, with TRBD2 matching 7 bases. The length of the CDR3 is 12 residues. CDR1 MNHNY and CDR2 SVGAGI come from the germline V gene (reference sequence). Trimming removed 6 bases from V and 9 bases from J; junction bases left unmatched: 5. CDR3 DNA sequence: TGTGCCAGCAGATCGGGACTATTTGAGCAGTTCTTC. Translation: CASRSGLFEQFF.

This clonotype has only a few counts. The chain uses TRBV20-1 and TRBJ1-1, with a tentative D call TRBD1 (5 bases). Germline V CDR1 and CDR2: DFQATT, SNEGSKA (reference sequence). There are 14 residues in the CDR3. Between the trimmed V and J ends, which lost 6 bases and 1 base, there was a span of 15 bases. CDR3 coding DNA: TGCAGTGCGAACTCCGGACACACGAACACTGAAGCTTTCTTT. Translated, it gives CSANSGHTNTEAFF.

The V gene is TRBV6-5, the J gene TRBJ2-5; 9 bases fit TRBD1. This CDR3 is 13 amino acids long. The germline V gene has CDR1 MNHEY and CDR2 SVGAGI. The V segment lost 6 bases and the J segment 5 bases; nucleotides outside the gene matches: 4. The CDR3 region has the DNA TGTGCCAGCAGCCGTACAGGGGGCGAGACCCAGTACTTC. Amino acid sequence: CASSRTGGETQYF.

This clonotype was seen once. CDR3 nucleotides: TGCAGTGCTAGGACCCCGGGACTAGAACCCTACGAGCAGTACTTC. Its translation: CSARTPGLEPYEQYF. The rearrangement links TRBV20-1 to TRBJ2-7; 8 bases line up with TRBD2. The CDR3 consists of 15 residues. J lost 2 bases, V lost 3 bases, and 9 bases had no gene match. Per the germline V gene, CDR1 is DFQATT and CDR2 is SNEGSKA (reference sequence).